Listed below are T cell receptor beta chains from one sample, sequenced in a study of PD-1 blockade in classical Hodgkin lymphoma. Some clones are missing from TCRdb's copy, which holds only in-frame ones; the method was immunoSEQ multiplex PCR. The profile shows about 11,000 clones, around 80% of them singletons. Sequences were derived from peripheral blood mononuclear cells (PBMCs), sampled before the second cycle of nivolumab. These receptors originate from a human donor with classical Hodgkin lymphoma. CDR3s leave out the opening cysteine and the closing phenylalanine or tryptophan.

V gene: TRBV19
CDR3 length: 11
CDR3 protein: ASALTVRWPQH

V gene: TRBV30
CDR3 length: 11
CDR3 protein: AWGRTGDHGYT

V gene: TRBV5-4
CDR3 length: 13
CDR3 protein: ASRQERLSQDTQY

V gene: TRBV18
CDR3 length: 13
CDR3 protein: ASSPNEVGLNEQF

V gene: TRBV28
CDR3 length: 10
CDR3 protein: AMGPYNSPLH

V gene: TRBV11-2
CDR3 length: 16
CDR3 protein: ASSLNLWGGSSYNEQF

V gene: TRBV4-2
CDR3 length: 10
CDR3 protein: ASSQVGNEQF

V gene: TRBV27
CDR3 length: 12
CDR3 protein: ASRRLLTYNEQF

V gene: TRBV5-4
CDR3 length: 14
CDR3 protein: ASSGGRGLLNTEAF

V gene: TRBV5-8
CDR3 length: 12
CDR3 protein: ASSPWTVSGEQY

V gene: TRBV10-2
CDR3 length: 11
CDR3 protein: ASSEDSRDTQY

V gene: TRBV9
CDR3 length: 15
CDR3 protein: ASSVGAGNLPIYGYT

V gene: TRBV9
CDR3 length: 13
CDR3 protein: ASSADRASTGELF

V gene: TRBV7-9
CDR3 length: 13
CDR3 protein: ASSLMRGSYNEQF

V gene: TRBV29-1
CDR3 length: 11
CDR3 protein: SVLTGSGNEQF

V gene: TRBV28
CDR3 length: 12
CDR3 protein: ASSTRTGFYEQY

V gene: TRBV27
CDR3 length: 13
CDR3 protein: ASSLSPRDSYGYT

V gene: TRBV2
CDR3 length: 10
CDR3 protein: ASSPGQGTQY

V gene: TRBV7-8
CDR3 length: 13
CDR3 protein: ASRPLRDGNTEAF

V gene: TRBV7-2
CDR3 length: 15
CDR3 protein: ASSWAGTGGGDTEAF

V gene: TRBV21-1
CDR3 length: 8
CDR3 protein: APRLAGAF